The present T cell receptor (beta chain) was sequenced within a study of shared clonotypes between healthy human individuals. General study findings and limits: The naive CD4 repertoires of a few donors were compared, and around 5% of clonotypes were shared.

V lost 5 bases and J 2 bases, leaving 20 bases between the germline ends. The CDR3 totals 16 residues. Germline V gene lookup returns CDR1 SGHRS and CDR2 YFSETQ. As for this clone: Its antigen is not known.

Assay: immunoSEQ multiplex PCR; the TCRdb copy retains only in-frame clones and omits some. The repertoire consists of some 360,000 clones, with more than 60% occurring once and the leading ten covering under 11%. What was sequenced was memory CD4+ T cells sorted from blood. The sample's subset: CD45RA-negative fraction. The origin of this receptor is a man aged 25 to 40 in good health. The rearrangement uses TRBV5-1 and TRBJ2-7; D perhaps matches TRBD1 (6 bases). Written as DNA, the CDR3 is TGCGCCAGCAGGGGGGCTCTAAACACGGCCCCCTACGAGCAGTACTTC. Protein sequence: CASRGALNTAPYEQYF.